Listed below are T cell receptor beta chains from one sample, sequenced in a study of T cell responses to AZD1222 COVID-19 vaccine. Data came from immunoSEQ multiplex PCR; TCRdb stores just in-frame clones and leaves some out. In the table there are 100,000 to 120,000 clones, approximately 92% of which are singletons. The source material was peripheral blood, sampled 28 days after the second AZD1222 dose. The receptors stem from an adult who received the AZD1222 COVID-19 vaccine. CDR3s include the opening cysteine and the closing phenylalanine or tryptophan. Fields, in order: D gene, clone size, V gene, J gene, CDR3 DNA, CDR3 protein. The D gene is left open where the match is weak. For some rows the clone size is stated as once, few or many, or as a class when expanded; others skip it.

.,once,TRBV9,TRBJ2-1,TGTGCCAGCAGCGTAGTAGGGGGGCCGGACAATGAGCAGTTCTTC,CASSVVGGPDNEQFF
TRBD1,.,TRBV5-4,TRBJ1-5,TGTGCCAGCAGTACAGGGGATCAGCCCCAGCATTTT,CASSTGDQPQHF
TRBD2,once,TRBV7-2,TRBJ2-1,TGTGCCAGCAGCCTACTAGCGGGGGAGGAGTTCTTC,CASSLLAGEEFF
.,once,TRBV9,TRBJ2-7,TGTGCCAGCAGCCCCCTAGACGGTTTACTCTACGAGCAGTACTTC,CASSPLDGLLYEQYF
.,.,TRBV3-1/TRBV3-2,TRBJ1-2,TGTGCCAGCAGCCAAGACCAGGCGGGTGGCTACACCTTC,CASSQDQAGGYTF
.,.,TRBV4-2,TRBJ2-1,TGTGCCAGCAGCCAAGCGTCCAGGTCGACCAACAATGAGCAGTTCTTC,CASSQASRSTNNEQFF
.,.,TRBV5-1,TRBJ2-6,TGCGCCAGCAGCCCACTGATCTCTGGGGCCAACGTCCTGACTTTC,CASSPLISGANVLTF
TRBD2,.,TRBV28,TRBJ2-2,TGTGCCAGCGCGGGGGGACCGGAAACTTGGGAGCTGTTTTTT,CASAGGPETWELFF
.,.,TRBV3-1/TRBV3-2,TRBJ2-3,TGTGCCAGCGGGACTCCAGCTACAGATACGCAGTATTTT,CASGTPATDTQYF
TRBD2,.,TRBV5-4,TRBJ2-7,TGTGCCAGCAGCCTCGGGGGGGCATCCTCCTACGAGCAGTACTTC,CASSLGGASSYEQYF
.,.,TRBV6-4,TRBJ2-2,TGTGCCAGCAGTGACCAGACTAGACCCGGGGAGCTGTTTTTT,CASSDQTRPGELFF
.,.,TRBV5-6,TRBJ2-7,TGTGCCAGCAGCTTGGCGTTAAGGAGCAGGGGTGGCGAGCAGTACTTC,CASSLALRSRGGEQYF
TRBD1,.,TRBV25-1,TRBJ2-2,TGTGCCAGCAGTGACCGGGACAGGGGGCCCCCCGGGGAGCTGTTTTTT,CASSDRDRGPPGELFF
.,.,TRBV7-9,TRBJ1-4,TGTGCCAGCAGCCCCACCACGGGCAGTGAAAAACTGTTTTTT,CASSPTTGSEKLFF
.,.,TRBV6-6,TRBJ2-5,TGTGCCAGCAGTCGGGAGGACAGGGTGGAGCGGCCCCAGTACTTC,CASSREDRVERPQYF